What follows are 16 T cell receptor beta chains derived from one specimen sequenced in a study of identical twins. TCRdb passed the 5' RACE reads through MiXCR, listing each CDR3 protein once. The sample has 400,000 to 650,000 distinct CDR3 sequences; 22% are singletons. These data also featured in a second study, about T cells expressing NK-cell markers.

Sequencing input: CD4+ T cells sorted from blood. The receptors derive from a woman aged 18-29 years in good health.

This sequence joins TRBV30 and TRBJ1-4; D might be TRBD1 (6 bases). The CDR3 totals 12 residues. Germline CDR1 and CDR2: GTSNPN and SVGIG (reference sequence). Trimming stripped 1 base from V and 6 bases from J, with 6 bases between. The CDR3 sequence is CAWSDRDEKLFF. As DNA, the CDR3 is TGTGCCTGGAGTGACAGGGATGAAAAACTGTTTTTT.

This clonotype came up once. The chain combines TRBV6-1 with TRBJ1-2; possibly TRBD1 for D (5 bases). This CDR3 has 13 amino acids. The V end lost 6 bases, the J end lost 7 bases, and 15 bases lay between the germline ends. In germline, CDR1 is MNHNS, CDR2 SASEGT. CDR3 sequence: CASRLGQAGGYTF. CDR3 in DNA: TGTGCCAGCAGGCTGGGGCAGGCGGGTGGCTACACCTTC.

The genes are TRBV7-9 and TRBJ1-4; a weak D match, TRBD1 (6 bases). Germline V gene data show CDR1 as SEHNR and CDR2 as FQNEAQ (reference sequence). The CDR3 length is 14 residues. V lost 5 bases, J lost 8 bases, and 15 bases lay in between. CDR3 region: CASSGKQGDEKLFF. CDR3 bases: TGTGCCAGCAGCGGGAAACAGGGAGACGAAAAACTGTTTTTT.

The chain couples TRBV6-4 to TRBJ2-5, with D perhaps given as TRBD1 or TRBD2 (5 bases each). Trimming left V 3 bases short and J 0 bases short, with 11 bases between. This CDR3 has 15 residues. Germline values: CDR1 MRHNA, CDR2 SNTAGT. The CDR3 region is CASSDPRGHQETQYF. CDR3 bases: TGTGCCAGCAGTGATCCTCGGGGCCACCAAGAGACCCAGTACTTC.

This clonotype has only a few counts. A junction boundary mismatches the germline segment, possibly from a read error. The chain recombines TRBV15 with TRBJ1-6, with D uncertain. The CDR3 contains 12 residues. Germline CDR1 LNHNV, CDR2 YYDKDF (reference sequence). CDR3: CATSRNMSLLHF. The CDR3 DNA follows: TGTGCCACCAGCAGGAACATGTCACTCCTCCACTTT.

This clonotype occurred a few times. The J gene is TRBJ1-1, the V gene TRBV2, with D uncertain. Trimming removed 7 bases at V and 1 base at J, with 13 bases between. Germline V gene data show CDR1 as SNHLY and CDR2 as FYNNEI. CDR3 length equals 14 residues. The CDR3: CASKWSQANTEAFF. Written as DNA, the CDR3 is TGTGCCAGCAAGTGGAGCCAGGCGAACACTGAAGCTTTCTTT.

The CDR3 is CSALGPGGAIYF. The DNA of the CDR3 is TGCAGTGCCTTAGGGCCAGGAGGCGCCATATATTTT. J is TRBJ1-3 and V is TRBV20-1; no clear D. CDR3 length: 12 amino acids. V dropped 6 bases and J dropped 11 bases, with 17 bases sitting between them. Germline CDR1 is DFQATT and CDR2 is SNEGSKA (reference sequence).

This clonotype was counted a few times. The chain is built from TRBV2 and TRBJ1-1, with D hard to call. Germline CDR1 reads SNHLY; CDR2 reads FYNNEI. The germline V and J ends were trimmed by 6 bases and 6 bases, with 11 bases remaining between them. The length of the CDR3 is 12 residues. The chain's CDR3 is CASRPDGAEAFF. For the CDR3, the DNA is TGTGCCAGCAGACCCGATGGGGCTGAAGCTTTCTTT.

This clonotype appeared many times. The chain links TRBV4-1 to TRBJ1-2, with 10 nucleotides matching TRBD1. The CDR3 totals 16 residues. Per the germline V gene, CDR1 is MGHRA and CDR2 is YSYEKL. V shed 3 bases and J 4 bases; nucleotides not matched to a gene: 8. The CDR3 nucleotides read TGCGCCAGCAGCCATACCACGGACAGGGGGGCCTATGGCTACACCTTC. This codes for CASSHTTDRGAYGYTF.

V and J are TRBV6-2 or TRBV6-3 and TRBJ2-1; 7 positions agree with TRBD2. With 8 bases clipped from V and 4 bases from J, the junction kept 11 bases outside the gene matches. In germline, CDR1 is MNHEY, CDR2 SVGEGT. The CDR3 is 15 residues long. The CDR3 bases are TGTGCCAGCGGACGAGCGGGATTATCTTACAATGAGCAGTTCTTC. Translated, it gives CASGRAGLSYNEQFF.

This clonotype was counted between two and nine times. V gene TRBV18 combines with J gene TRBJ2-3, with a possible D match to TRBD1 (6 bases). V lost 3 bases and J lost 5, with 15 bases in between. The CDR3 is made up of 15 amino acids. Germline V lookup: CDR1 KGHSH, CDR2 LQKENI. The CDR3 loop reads CASSPQQGVEDTQYF. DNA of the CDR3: TGTGCCAGCTCACCCCAACAGGGTGTGGAAGATACGCAGTATTTT.

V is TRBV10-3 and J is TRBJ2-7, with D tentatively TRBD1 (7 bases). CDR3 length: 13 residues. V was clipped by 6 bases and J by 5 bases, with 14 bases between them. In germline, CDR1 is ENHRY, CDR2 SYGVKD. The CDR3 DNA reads TGTGCCATCAGCCGAATCAGGGGGGACGAGCAGTACTTC. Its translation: CAISRIRGDEQYF.

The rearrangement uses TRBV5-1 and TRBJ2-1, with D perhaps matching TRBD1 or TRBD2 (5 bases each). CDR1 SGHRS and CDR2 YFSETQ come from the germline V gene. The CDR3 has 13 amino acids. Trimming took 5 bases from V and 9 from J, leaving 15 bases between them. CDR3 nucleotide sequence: TGCGCCAGCAGGAGGGGAAGTTCCGGTGAGCAGTTCTTC. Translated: CASRRGSSGEQFF. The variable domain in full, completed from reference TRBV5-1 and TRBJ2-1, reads KAGVTQTPRYLIKTRGQQVTLSCSPISGHRSVSWYQQTPGQGLQFLFEYFSETQRNKGNFPGRFSGRQFSNSRSEMNVSTLELGDSALYLCASRRGSSGEQFFGPGTRLTVL.

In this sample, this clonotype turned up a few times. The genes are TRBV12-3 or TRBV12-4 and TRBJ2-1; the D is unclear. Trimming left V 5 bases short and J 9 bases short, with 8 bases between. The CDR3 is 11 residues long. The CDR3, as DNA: TGTGCCAGCAGTCTACTGTTTGAGCAGTTCTTC. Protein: CASSLLFEQFF.

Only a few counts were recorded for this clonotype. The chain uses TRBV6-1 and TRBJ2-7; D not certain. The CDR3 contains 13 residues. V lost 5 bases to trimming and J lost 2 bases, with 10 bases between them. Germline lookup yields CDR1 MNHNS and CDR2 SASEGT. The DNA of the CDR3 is TGTGCCAGCAGTCGGGCGGCCACCTACGAGCAGTACTTC. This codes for CASSRAATYEQYF.

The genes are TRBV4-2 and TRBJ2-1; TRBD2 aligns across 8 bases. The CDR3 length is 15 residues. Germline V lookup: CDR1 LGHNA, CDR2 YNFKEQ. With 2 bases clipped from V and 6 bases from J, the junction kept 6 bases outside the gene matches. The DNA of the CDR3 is TGTGCCAGCAGCCAACCCCGGGAGGGAGTCAATGAGCAGTTCTTC. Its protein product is CASSQPREGVNEQFF.